The entry below gives a single T cell receptor (beta chain) sequence along with its context. The antigen remains undetermined. These data originate in a study of T cells in Graves' hyperthyroidism and ophthalmopathy. TCR beta CDR3 regions were amplified from RNA. Primed by the HTBI set, a first-round RT-PCR was run on the TCR CDR3. TCRdb processed the multiplex PCR reads anew with MiXCR; each CDR3 protein has one entry. The sample has 500,000 to 650,000 distinct CDR3 sequences; roughly 45% are singletons. Findings of the study overall: Most clonotypes expanded in thyroid above 0.001 were likewise present in blood.

There are 14 residues in the CDR3. V lost 9 bases and J 5 bases, leaving 20 bases between the germline ends. From germline, CDR1 is SGHDT and CDR2 YYEEEE. The sequence derives from an adult woman with Graves' disease, either hyperthyroidism or ophthalmopathy (not recorded which). The chain combines TRBV5-6 with TRBJ2-5; tentative D call: TRBD2 (5 bases). Sequenced material: peripheral blood or thyroid tissue (not recorded which). The CDR3 reads CATAPAGVEETQYF. The CDR3 nucleotides are TGTGCCACCGCACCGGCGGGTGTCGAGGAGACCCAGTACTTC.